A single sample gave rise to the 15 T cell receptor beta chains below, sequenced in a study of blood T cell repertoires in COVID-19. Produced via immunoSEQ multiplex PCR; TCRdb's table is partial and in-frame only. Of more than 95,000 clones detected, around three quarters appear once; the ten largest clones hold 35% to 40%. Sequencing was performed on peripheral blood. These receptors originate from a man aged 35 to 55 with active or convalescent COVID-19.

The chain carries TRBV6-1 and TRBJ2-7; TRBD1 is a possible D gene (5 bases). Germline CDR1 and CDR2: MNHNS and SASEGT. Between the trimmed V and J ends, which lost 3 bases and 5 bases, there was a span of 14 bases. CDR3 length: 14 residues. The CDR3 is CASSDRQGRDEQYF. The CDR3 nucleotides read TGTGCCAGCAGTGACCGGCAGGGTAGGGACGAGCAGTACTTC.

This clone came up once. The chain couples TRBV24-1 to TRBJ1-1; no reliable D call. The CDR3 runs 13 residues. The germline V and J ends were trimmed by 8 bases and 6 bases, with 15 bases remaining between them. Germline loops: CDR1 KGHDR, CDR2 SFDVKD. Here the CDR3 reads CATTAGSEAEAFF. CDR3 DNA: TGTGCCACCACGGCGGGGAGCGAGGCTGAAGCTTTCTTT.

This rearrangement joins TRBV29-1 to TRBJ2-6, with D uncertain. The V end was cut by 4 bases, the J end by 0 bases, with 7 bases between. The V gene's germline CDR1 is SQVTM and CDR2 ANQGSEA. The CDR3 totals 14 residues. CDR3 amino acids: CSVVYGSGANVLTF. In DNA form, the CDR3 reads TGCAGCGTTGTGTACGGCTCTGGGGCCAACGTCCTGACTTTC.

The chain links TRBV19 to TRBJ1-1, with TRBD1 matching 10 bases. Germline CDR1 reads LNHDA; CDR2 reads SQIVND (reference sequence). This CDR3 comprises 15 residues. Trimming cost V 4 bases and J 1 base; bases outside gene matches: 3. CDR3 nucleotide sequence: TGTGCCAGTAGTAAGACAGGGGGCAGGAACACTGAAGCTTTCTTT. Amino acids: CASSKTGGRNTEAFF.

The J gene is TRBJ1-1, the V gene TRBV11-1, with 7 bases aligning to TRBD1. Trimming cost V 4 bases and J 1 base; bases outside gene matches: 6. This CDR3 contains 15 residues. Germline CDR1 and CDR2: SGHAT and FQDESV (reference sequence). CDR3 region: CASSSRTGANTEAFF. The CDR3 nucleotides read TGTGCCAGCAGCTCTCGGACAGGAGCGAACACTGAAGCTTTCTTT.

The rearrangement uses TRBV19 and TRBJ1-5; D remains unclear. The V gene lost 4 bases and the J gene lost 0 bases, with 13 bases spanning the gap. The CDR3 is 16 amino acids. Germline CDR1 is LNHDA and CDR2 is SQIVND (reference sequence). CDR3 sequence reads: CASSTFELYSNQPQHF. CDR3 coding DNA: TGTGCCAGTAGTACGTTTGAGCTGTATAGCAATCAGCCCCAGCATTTT.

This clone was picked up one time. The chain joins TRBV4-3 to TRBJ2-2, with 10 bases aligning to TRBD1. The CDR3 covers 17 residues. Losses at the gene ends were 0 bases for V and 7 bases for J; bases not matched to a gene: 8. Germline V gene data show CDR1 as LGHNA and CDR2 as YSLEER. The CDR3 nucleotides are TGCGCCAGCAGCCAAGATCAGGGACAGGGGATTGGCGGGGAGCTGTTTTTT. It is translated as CASSQDQGQGIGGELFF.

The V call is TRBV5-1, the J call TRBJ2-1; D might be TRBD2 (6 bases). Between the trimmed V and J ends, which lost 6 bases and 4 bases, there was a span of 14 bases. CDR3 length: 14 residues. Germline values: CDR1 SGHRS, CDR2 YFSETQ. This chain's CDR3 is CASKSFGTYNEQFF. CDR3 DNA sequence: TGCGCCAGCAAGAGCTTCGGGACTTACAATGAGCAGTTCTTC.

The V call is TRBV7-3, the J call TRBJ2-1; D possibly corresponds to TRBD2 (6 bases). This CDR3 is built from 14 residues. Trimming took 2 bases from V and 4 from J, leaving 9 bases between them. The germline gives CDR1 SGHTA, CDR2 FQGTGA. CDR3 DNA: TGTGCCAGCAGCTTAGGGGGGTTTTACAATGAGCAGTTCTTC. It specifies CASSLGGFYNEQFF.

This chain connects TRBV5-4 to TRBJ1-2, with D maybe TRBD1 (5 bases). CDR1 is SGHNT, CDR2 YYREEE, per germline (reference sequence). The V gene lost 5 bases and the J gene lost 1 base, with 12 bases spanning the gap. This CDR3 contains 14 residues. The CDR3 DNA follows: TGTGCCAGCAGTAACTTTCAGGGTAACTATGGCTACACCTTC. It codes for CASSNFQGNYGYTF. The whole variable domain, filled in from reference TRBV5-4 and TRBJ1-2, reads ETGVTQSPTHLIKTRGQQVTLRCSSQSGHNTVSWYQQALGQGPQFIFQYYREEENGRGNFPPRFSGLQFPNYSSELNVNALELDDSALYLCASSNFQGNYGYTFGSGTRLTVV.

The rearrangement joins TRBV3-1 (or the pseudogene TRBV3-2) to TRBJ1-5; no reliable D call. V was trimmed by 4 bases and J by 3 bases, leaving 10 bases between them. Per germline, CDR1 LGHDT and CDR2 YNNKEL (reference sequence). This CDR3 has 14 amino acids. CDR3 in amino acids: CASSLASFNQPQHF. The CDR3 DNA is TGTGCCAGCAGCCTAGCGAGCTTCAATCAGCCCCAGCATTTT.

The chain links TRBV3-1 (or the pseudogene TRBV3-2) to TRBJ2-5, with TRBD2 as a possible D gene (6 bases). Germline V gives CDR1 LGHDT, CDR2 YNNKEL (reference sequence). Deletions cut 0 bases from V and 2 bases from J, with 22 bases between. The CDR3 consists of 19 residues. The CDR3 bases are TGTGCCAGCAGCCAAGAATTCTTAGGGTCAGGACTAAATCAAGAGACCCAGTACTTC. This translates into CASSQEFLGSGLNQETQYF.

The rearrangement uses TRBV3-1 (or the pseudogene TRBV3-2) and TRBJ2-1, with a weak D call TRBD2 (6 bases). The CDR3 spans 16 residues. Trimming shortened V by 0 bases and J by 8 bases, and 17 bases separated the two germline ends. Germline-derived CDR1 and CDR2 are LGHDT and YNNKEL (reference sequence). The CDR3 sequence: CASSQDLSGWGDEQFF. The CDR3 DNA is TGTGCCAGCAGCCAAGATTTAAGCGGGTGGGGGGATGAGCAGTTCTTC.

This chain uses TRBV5-1 with TRBJ2-3, with 14 nucleotides matching TRBD2. This CDR3 contains 18 residues. The V gene end was trimmed by 5 bases and the J gene end by 0 bases; junction bases not matched to a gene: 8. Per the germline V gene, CDR1 is SGHRS and CDR2 is YFSETQ. The CDR3 DNA reads as TGCGCCAGCAGTTCCCGACTAGCGGGAGGGCCAAGCACAGATACGCAGTATTTT. This gives the protein CASSSRLAGGPSTDTQYF.

The J gene is TRBJ2-7, the V gene TRBV23-1; the match to TRBD2 covers 8 bases. TRBV23-1 is noted as an ORF with a role that remains uncertain. The CDR3 length is 17 residues. V shed 3 bases and J 1 base; nucleotides not matched to a gene: 11. The CDR3 sequence: CASSHYHGREVSYEQYF. In nucleotides, the CDR3 is TGCGCCAGCAGTCATTACCACGGGAGGGAAGTGTCCTACGAGCAGTACTTC.